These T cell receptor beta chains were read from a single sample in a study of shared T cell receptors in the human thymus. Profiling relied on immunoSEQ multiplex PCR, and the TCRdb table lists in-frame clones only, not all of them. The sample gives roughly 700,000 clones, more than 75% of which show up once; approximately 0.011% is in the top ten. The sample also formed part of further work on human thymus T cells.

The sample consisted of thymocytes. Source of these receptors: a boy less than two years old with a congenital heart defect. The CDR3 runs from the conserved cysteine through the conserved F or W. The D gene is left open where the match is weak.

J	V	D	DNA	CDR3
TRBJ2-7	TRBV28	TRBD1	TGTGCCAGCAGTCCCGGACAGGGGAACCTTGGGGAGCAGTACTTC	CASSPGQGNLGEQYF
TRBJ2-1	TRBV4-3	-	TGCGCCAGCACCCCTGGGCGGGACTCCTACAATGAGCAGTTCTTC	CASTPGRDSYNEQFF
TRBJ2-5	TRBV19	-	TGTGCCAGTAGAGCTAAGGGGGAGACCCAGTACTTC	CASRAKGETQYF
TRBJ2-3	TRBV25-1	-	TGTGCCAGCAGTGAAACAGACACAGATACGCAGTATTTT	CASSETDTDTQYF
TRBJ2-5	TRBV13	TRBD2	TGTGCCAGCAGCCGACCTAGCGGGAGAGCCCAAGAGACCCAGTACTTC	CASSRPSGRAQETQYF
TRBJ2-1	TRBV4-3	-	TGCGCCAGCAGCCCTTATGACAGGGCTTGGGAGGCCAGCTCCTACAATGAGCAGTTCTTC	CASSPYDRAWEASSYNEQFF
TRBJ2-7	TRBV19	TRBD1	TGTGCCAGTAGTATAGATAAGGGACAGGGTACCCACGAGCAGTACTTC	CASSIDKGQGTHEQYF
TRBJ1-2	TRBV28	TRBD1	TGTGCCAGCAGTGAAGGGACAGACGCTTTCTATGGCTACACCTTC	CASSEGTDAFYGYTF
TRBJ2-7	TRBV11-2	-	TGTGCCAGCAGCTTACCCGGTCGAGGCTACGAGCAGTACTTC	CASSLPGRGYEQYF
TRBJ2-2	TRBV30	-	TGTGCCTGGAGTGTACTAAACACCGGGGAGCTGTTTTTT	CAWSVLNTGELFF
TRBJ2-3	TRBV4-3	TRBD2	TGCGCCAGCAGCCAAGATCGCGTGCGGGGGAGCACAGATACGCAGTATTTT	CASSQDRVRGSTDTQYF
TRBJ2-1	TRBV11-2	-	TGTGCCAGCAGCTTAGGACAGAACTCCTACAATGAGCAGTTCTTC	CASSLGQNSYNEQFF
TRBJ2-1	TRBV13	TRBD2	TGTGCCAGCAGCTTATCCCCCATAGCGGGAGAGACCGACAATGAGCAGTTCTTC	CASSLSPIAGETDNEQFF
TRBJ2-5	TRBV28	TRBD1	TGTGCCAGCAGTCTTTTGGGGTGGCGGGGACAGGTCCAAGAGACCCAGTACTTC	CASSLLGWRGQVQETQYF
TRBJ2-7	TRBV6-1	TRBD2	TGTGCCAGCAGTGAAAGCTCCCTACCGCGGGGGAAGTACGAGCAGTACTTC	CASSESSLPRGKYEQYF